The present TCR beta chain was sequenced within a study of T cell clones after liver transplantation. The CDR3 sequence is 14 residues long. V lost 4 bases and J lost 2, with 12 bases in between. Germline CDR1 is SGHRS and CDR2 is YFSETQ. Profiled with immunoSEQ multiplex PCR; TCRdb holds only in-frame clones, not every one. The sample yields around 110,000 clones, 75% to 95% seen once. This material consisted of CD4+ T cells from blood, taken 12 months after liver transplant. The receptor was isolated from a human patient who received a liver transplant. Some of the T cells might come from the graft donor. V and J are TRBV5-1 and TRBJ2-5; D unclear. The CDR3 DNA is TGCGCCAGCAGCCCTGTCGGGCGGCAAGAGACCCAGTACTTC. Translating gives CASSPVGRQETQYF.